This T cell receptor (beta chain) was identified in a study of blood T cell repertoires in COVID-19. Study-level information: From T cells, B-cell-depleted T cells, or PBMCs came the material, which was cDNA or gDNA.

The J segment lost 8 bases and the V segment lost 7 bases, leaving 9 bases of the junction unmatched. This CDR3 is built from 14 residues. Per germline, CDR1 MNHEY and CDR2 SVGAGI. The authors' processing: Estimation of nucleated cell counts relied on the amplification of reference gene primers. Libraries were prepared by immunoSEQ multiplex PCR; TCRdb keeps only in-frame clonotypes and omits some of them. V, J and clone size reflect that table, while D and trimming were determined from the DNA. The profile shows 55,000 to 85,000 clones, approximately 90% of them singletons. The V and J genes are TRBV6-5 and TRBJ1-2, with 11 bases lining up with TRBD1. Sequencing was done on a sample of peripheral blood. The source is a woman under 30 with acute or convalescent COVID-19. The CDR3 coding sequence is TGTGCCAGCACCCAGGGACAGGGGGGGAGCGGCTACACCTTC. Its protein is CASTQGQGGSGYTF.